The rows below give T cell receptor beta chains drawn from one sample of a study of T-cell memory formation after mild COVID-19. TCRdb recomputed calls from the 5' RACE reads with MiXCR, one row per CDR3 protein. The profile shows fewer than 250,000 distinct CDR3 sequences, about 27% of them singletons. The material sequenced was PBMCs or a T cell subset sorted from them (not recorded which). Receptor source: an adult woman who had mild COVID-19 (a few samples of this study predate the infection). Cell type and time point are not known. The CDR3 runs from the conserved cysteine through the conserved F or W. A D gene is named only where the DNA matches it firmly. Expanded clones are given a class, and other clones once, few, many or no size at all.

abundance	d_gene	v_gene	j_gene	CDR3aa	CDR3nt
NA	TRBD2	TRBV5-1	TRBJ2-1	CASSLFWTSGVRDEQFF	TGCGCCAGCAGCTTGTTTTGGACTAGCGGGGTCAGGGATGAGCAGTTCTTC
NA	NA	TRBV7-3	TRBJ2-3	CASSSTSSATDTQYF	TGTGCCAGCAGCTCTACGAGTAGCGCCACAGATACGCAGTATTTT
few	NA	TRBV6-2/TRBV6-3	TRBJ1-4	CASSYGSSLEKLFF	TGTGCCAGCAGTTACGGGAGTTCGTTAGAAAAACTGTTTTTT
NA	NA	TRBV28	TRBJ2-4	CASSPPATYSGRENIQYF	TGTGCCAGCAGTCCACCCGCTACTTACAGCGGCCGGGAAAACATTCAGTACTTC
few	NA	TRBV5-1	TRBJ2-6	CASSLVSGSGANVLTF	TGCGCCAGCAGCCTGGTGTCAGGCTCTGGGGCCAACGTCCTGACTTTC
NA	TRBD1	TRBV7-6	TRBJ1-3	CASSFYPDRGAGNTIYF	TGTGCCAGCAGCTTCTACCCCGACAGGGGCGCTGGAAACACCATATATTTT
NA	NA	TRBV12-3/TRBV12-4	TRBJ2-2	CASTTVLSTGELFF	TGTGCCAGCACCACGGTTCTTTCCACCGGGGAGCTGTTTTTT
NA	TRBD1	TRBV24-1	TRBJ2-1	CAVSSGQGREQFF	TGTGCCGTATCCTCGGGACAGGGAAGGGAGCAGTTCTTC
NA	TRBD1	TRBV7-8	TRBJ2-7	CASSLGGTASYEQYF	TGTGCCAGCAGCTTAGGGGGGACAGCCTCCTACGAGCAGTACTTC
NA	TRBD2	TRBV24-1	TRBJ2-5	CATSDSGLAGGLDWETQYF	TGTGCCACCAGTGACAGTGGACTAGCGGGAGGTCTGGACTGGGAGACCCAGTACTTC
few	NA	TRBV5-1	TRBJ2-3	CASSLQGPTDTQYF	TGCGCCAGCAGCTTACAGGGCCCCACAGATACGCAGTATTTT
few	TRBD1	TRBV24-1	TRBJ2-2	CATSDLPGQGNTGELFF	TGTGCCACCAGTGACCTACCGGGACAGGGGAACACCGGGGAGCTGTTTTTT
few	TRBD2	TRBV25-1	TRBJ2-7	CASSDELAVSYEQYF	TGTGCCAGCAGTGACGAACTAGCGGTCTCCTACGAGCAGTACTTC
NA	NA	TRBV7-9	TRBJ2-7	CASSPIARTAAYEQYF	TGTGCCAGCAGCCCTATTGCCCGGACAGCAGCTTACGAGCAGTACTTC
NA	TRBD1	TRBV12-3/TRBV12-4	TRBJ1-2	CASRTGTGAGYGYTF	TGTGCCAGCAGAACCGGGACAGGGGCGGGCTATGGCTACACCTTC
few	TRBD1	TRBV7-9	TRBJ2-1	CASSPPGQGHNEQFF	TGTGCCAGCAGTCCCCCGGGACAGGGCCACAATGAGCAGTTCTTC
few	TRBD2	TRBV18	TRBJ2-7	CASSRLAGAKEQYF	TGTGCCAGCTCAAGACTAGCGGGAGCAAAGGAGCAGTACTTC
few	NA	TRBV30	TRBJ2-3	CAWTRTAHSTDTQYF	TGTGCCTGGACCCGGACGGCCCATTCCACAGATACGCAGTATTTT
once	TRBD1	TRBV6-5	TRBJ1-1	CASSYGTGRDTEAFF	TGTGCCAGCAGTTACGGGACAGGAAGGGACACTGAAGCTTTCTTT
NA	NA	TRBV29-1	TRBJ1-1	CSVGAEGRAFF	TGCAGCGTTGGGGCCGAGGGTCGAGCTTTCTTT
NA	NA	TRBV20-1	TRBJ1-1	CSAPATVNTEAFF	TGCAGTGCTCCCGCGACAGTCAACACTGAAGCTTTCTTT
few	NA	TRBV7-2	TRBJ2-1	CASAGLNYNEQFF	TGTGCCTCGGCGGGGCTGAACTACAATGAGCAGTTCTTC